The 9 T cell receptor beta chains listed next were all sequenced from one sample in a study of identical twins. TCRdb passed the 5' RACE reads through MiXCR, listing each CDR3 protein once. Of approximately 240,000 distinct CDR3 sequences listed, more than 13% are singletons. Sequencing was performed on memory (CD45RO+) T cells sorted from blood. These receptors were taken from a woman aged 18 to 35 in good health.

The CDR3 coding sequence is TGTGCCAGCAGCCCTCAGGGAACCAACTATGGCTACACCTTC. This gives the protein CASSPQGTNYGYTF. This chain links TRBV7-9 with TRBJ1-2; TRBD1 is a possible D gene (5 bases). The CDR3 totals 14 residues. Trimming removed 5 bases at V and 2 bases at J, with 12 bases between. Germline V lookup: CDR1 SEHNR, CDR2 FQNEAQ (reference sequence).

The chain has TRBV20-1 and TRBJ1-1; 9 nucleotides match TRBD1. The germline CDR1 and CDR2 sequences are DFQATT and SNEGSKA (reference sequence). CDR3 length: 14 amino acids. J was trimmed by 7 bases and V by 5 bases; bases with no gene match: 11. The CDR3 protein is CSAQHRGRGGEAFF. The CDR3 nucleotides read TGCAGTGCTCAGCACAGGGGGCGTGGGGGTGAAGCTTTCTTT.

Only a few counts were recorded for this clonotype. CDR3 region: CASSPGLVCYEQYF. As DNA, the CDR3 is TGTGCCAGCAGCCCTGGGCTTGTCTGCTACGAGCAGTACTTC. The chain recombines TRBV5-5 with TRBJ2-7; no firm D call. In germline, CDR1 is SGHKS, CDR2 YYEKEE (reference sequence). The CDR3 is made up of 14 amino acids. Trimming removed 4 bases at V and 3 bases at J, with 14 bases between.

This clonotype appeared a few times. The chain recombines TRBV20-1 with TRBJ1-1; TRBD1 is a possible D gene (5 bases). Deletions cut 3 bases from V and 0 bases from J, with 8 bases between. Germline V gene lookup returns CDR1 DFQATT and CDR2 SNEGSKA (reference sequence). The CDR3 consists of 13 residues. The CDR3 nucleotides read TGCAGTGCTAGTGGGGGGTTGAACACTGAAGCTTTCTTT. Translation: CSASGGLNTEAFF.

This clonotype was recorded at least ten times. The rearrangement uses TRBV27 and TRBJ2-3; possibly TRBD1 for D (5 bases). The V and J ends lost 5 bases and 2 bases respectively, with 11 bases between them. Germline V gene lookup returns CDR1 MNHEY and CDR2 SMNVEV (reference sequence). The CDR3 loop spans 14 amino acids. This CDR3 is CASSPRGNTDTQYF. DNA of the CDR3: TGTGCCAGCAGTCCAAGGGGCAACACAGATACGCAGTATTTT.

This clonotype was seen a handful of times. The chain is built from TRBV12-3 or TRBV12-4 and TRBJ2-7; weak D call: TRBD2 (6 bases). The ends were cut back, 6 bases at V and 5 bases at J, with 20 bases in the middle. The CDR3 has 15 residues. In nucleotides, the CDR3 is TGTGCCAGCAGCGAAGGGAGGTCGGGTGTAGACGAGCAGTACTTC. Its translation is CASSEGRSGVDEQYF.

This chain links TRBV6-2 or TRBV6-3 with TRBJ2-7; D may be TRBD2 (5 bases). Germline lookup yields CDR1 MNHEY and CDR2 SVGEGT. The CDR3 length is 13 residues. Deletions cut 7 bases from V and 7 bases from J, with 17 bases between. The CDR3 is CASTSWERREQYF. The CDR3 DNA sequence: TGTGCCAGCACGTCTTGGGAGCGCAGGGAGCAGTACTTC.

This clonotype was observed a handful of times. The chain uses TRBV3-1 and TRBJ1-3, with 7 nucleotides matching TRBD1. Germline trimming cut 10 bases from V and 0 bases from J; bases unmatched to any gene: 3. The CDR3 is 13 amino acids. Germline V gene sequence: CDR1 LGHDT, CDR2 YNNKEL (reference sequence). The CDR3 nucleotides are TGTGCCACCGGGGACAGCTCTGGAAACACCATATATTTT. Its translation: CATGDSSGNTIYF.

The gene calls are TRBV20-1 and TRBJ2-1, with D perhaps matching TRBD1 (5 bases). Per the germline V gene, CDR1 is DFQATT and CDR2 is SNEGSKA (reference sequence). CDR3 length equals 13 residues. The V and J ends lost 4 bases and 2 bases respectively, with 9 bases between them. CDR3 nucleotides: TGCAGTGCTATACAGGTAACCTACAATGAGCAGTTCTTC. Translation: CSAIQVTYNEQFF.